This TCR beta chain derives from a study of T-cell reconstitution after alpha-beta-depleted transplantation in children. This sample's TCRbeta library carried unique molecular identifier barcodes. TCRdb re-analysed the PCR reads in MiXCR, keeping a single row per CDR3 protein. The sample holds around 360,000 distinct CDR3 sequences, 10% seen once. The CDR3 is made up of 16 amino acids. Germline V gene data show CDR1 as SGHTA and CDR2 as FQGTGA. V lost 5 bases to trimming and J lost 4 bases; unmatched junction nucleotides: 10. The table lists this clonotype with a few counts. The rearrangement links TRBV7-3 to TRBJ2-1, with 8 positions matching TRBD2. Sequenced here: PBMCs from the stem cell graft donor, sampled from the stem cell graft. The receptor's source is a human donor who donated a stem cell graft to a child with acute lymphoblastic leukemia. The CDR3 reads CASSRGGQGPYNEQFF. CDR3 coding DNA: TGTGCCAGCAGCCGGGGGGGGCAGGGCCCTTACAATGAGCAGTTCTTC.